This T cell receptor beta chain was sequenced in a study of T cells in Graves' hyperthyroidism and ophthalmopathy. Diagnostic decisions used clinical symptoms, serum thyroxine and TRAb, thyroid ultrasound and orbital computed tomography. RNA transcripts served as the template for amplifying TCR beta CDR3 regions. The TCR CDR3 first-round RT-PCR relied on the HTBI primer set. TCRdb used MiXCR to reprocess the multiplex PCR reads, holding one entry per CDR3 protein. The table records about 420,000 distinct CDR3 sequences, less than 20% of them present only once. The specimen was blood. The TCR was taken from a woman aged 18-29 years with Graves' hyperthyroidism.

The CDR3 spells CASSLQAQRSSNQPQHF. CDR3 coding DNA: TGTGCCAGCAGCTTACAGGCGCAAAGGAGCAGCAATCAGCCCCAGCATTTT. The V and J genes are TRBV7-4 and TRBJ1-5, with D uncertain. This CDR3 spans 17 amino acids. V was clipped by 2 bases and J by 1 base, with 15 bases between them. The V gene's germline CDR1 is SGHVT and CDR2 SQSDAQ.